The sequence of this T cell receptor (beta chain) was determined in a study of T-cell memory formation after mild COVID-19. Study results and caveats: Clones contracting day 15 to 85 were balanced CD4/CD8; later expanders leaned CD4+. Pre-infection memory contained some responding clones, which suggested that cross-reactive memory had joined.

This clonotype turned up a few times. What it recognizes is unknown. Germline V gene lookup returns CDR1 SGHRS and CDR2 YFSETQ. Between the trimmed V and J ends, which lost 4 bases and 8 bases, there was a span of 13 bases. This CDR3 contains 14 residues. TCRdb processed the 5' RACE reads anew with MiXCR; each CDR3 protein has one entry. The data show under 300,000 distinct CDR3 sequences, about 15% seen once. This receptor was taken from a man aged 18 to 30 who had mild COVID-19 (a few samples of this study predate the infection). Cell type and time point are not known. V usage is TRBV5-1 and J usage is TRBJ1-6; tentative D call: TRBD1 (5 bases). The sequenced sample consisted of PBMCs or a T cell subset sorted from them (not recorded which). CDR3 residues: CASSEPGRDSPLHF. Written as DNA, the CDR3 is TGCGCCAGCAGCGAACCAGGGAGAGATTCACCCCTCCACTTT.